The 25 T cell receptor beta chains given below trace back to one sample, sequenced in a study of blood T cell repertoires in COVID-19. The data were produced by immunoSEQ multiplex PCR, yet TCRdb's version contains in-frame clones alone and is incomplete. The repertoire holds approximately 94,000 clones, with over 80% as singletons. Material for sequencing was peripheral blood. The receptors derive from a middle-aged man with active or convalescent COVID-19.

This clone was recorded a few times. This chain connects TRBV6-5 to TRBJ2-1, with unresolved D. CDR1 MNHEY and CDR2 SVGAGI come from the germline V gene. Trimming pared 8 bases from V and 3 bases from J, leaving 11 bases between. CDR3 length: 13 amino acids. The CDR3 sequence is CASLAELYNEQFF. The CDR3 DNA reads TGTGCCAGCCTGGCGGAGCTCTACAATGAGCAGTTCTTC.

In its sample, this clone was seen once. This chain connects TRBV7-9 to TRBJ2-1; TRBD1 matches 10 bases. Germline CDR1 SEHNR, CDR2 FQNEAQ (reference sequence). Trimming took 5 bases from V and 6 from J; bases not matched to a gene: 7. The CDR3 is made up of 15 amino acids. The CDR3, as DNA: TGTGCCAGCAGCCACGCCTGGACAGGGGGCAATGAGCAGTTCTTC. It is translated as CASSHAWTGGNEQFF.

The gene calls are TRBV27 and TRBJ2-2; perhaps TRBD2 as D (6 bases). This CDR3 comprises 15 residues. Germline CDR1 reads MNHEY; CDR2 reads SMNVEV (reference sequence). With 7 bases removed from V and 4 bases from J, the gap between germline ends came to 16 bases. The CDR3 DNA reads TGTGCCAGCACCCCCCGCGGGGTCACCACCGGGGAGCTGTTTTTT. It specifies CASTPRGVTTGELFF.

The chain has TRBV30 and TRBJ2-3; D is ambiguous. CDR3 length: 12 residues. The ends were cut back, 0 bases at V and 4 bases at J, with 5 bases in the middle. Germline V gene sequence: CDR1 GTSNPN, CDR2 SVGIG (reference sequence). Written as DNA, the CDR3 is TGTGCCTGGAGTGTACGAGCAGATACGCAGTATTTT. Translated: CAWSVRADTQYF.

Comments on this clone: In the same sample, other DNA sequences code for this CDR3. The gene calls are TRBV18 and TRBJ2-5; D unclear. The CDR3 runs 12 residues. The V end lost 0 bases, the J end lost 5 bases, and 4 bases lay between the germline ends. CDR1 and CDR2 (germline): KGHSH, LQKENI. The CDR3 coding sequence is TGTGCCAGCTCACCACCCCGTGAGACCCAGTACTTC. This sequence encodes CASSPPRETQYF.

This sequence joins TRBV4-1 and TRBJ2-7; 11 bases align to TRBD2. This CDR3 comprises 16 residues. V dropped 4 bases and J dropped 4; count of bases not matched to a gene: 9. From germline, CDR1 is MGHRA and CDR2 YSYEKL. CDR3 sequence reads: CASSPTLAGGPYEQYF. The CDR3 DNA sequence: TGCGCCAGCAGCCCCACTTTAGCGGGAGGGCCTTACGAGCAGTACTTC.

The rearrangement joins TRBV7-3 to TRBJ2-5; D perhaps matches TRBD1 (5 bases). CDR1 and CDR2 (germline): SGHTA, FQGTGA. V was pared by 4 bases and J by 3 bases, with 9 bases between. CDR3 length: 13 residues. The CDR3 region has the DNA TGTGCCAGCAGCTCTGAAGGGGAAGAGACCCAGTACTTC. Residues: CASSSEGEETQYF.

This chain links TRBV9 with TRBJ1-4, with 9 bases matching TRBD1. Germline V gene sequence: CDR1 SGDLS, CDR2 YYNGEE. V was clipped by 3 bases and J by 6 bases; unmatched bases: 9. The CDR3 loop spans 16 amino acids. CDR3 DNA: TGTGCCAGCAGCGCGTCCGGGACAGGGTATTATGAAAAACTGTTTTTT. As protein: CASSASGTGYYEKLFF.

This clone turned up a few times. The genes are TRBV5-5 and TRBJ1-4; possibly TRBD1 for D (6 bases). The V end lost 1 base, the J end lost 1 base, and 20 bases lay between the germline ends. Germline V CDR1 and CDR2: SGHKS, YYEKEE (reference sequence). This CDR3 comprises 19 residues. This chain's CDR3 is CASSLLFGQGLITNEKLFF. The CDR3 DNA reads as TGTGCCAGCAGCTTGCTTTTCGGTCAGGGGTTAATAACTAATGAAAAACTGTTTTTT. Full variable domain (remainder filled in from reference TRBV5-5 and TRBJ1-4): DAGVTQSPTHLIKTRGQQVTLRCSPISGHKSVSWYQQVLGQGPQFIFQYYEKEERGRGNFPDRFSARQFPNYSSELNVNALLLGDSALYLCASSLLFGQGLITNEKLFFGSGTQLSVL.

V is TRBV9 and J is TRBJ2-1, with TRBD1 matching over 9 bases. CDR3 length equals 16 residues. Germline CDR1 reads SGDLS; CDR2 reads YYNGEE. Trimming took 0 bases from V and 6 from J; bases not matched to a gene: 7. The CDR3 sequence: CASSVVPGQGSNEQFF. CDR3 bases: TGTGCCAGCAGCGTAGTTCCGGGACAGGGATCCAATGAGCAGTTCTTC.

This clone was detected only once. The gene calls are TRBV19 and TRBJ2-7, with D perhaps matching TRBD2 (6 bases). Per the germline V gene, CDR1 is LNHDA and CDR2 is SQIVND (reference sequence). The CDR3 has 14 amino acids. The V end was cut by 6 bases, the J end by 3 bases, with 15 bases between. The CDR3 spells CASSTTRGGYEQYF. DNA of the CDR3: TGTGCCAGTAGCACGACTAGGGGTGGCTACGAGCAGTACTTC.

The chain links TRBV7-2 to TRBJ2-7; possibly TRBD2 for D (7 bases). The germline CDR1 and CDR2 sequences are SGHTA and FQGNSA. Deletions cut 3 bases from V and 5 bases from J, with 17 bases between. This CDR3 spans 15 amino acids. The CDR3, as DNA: TGTGCCAGCAGCTTCGGGGGGCTAGCATGGGACGAGCAGTACTTC. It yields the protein CASSFGGLAWDEQYF. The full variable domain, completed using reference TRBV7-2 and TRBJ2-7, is GAGVSQSPSNKVTEKGKDVELRCDPISGHTALYWYRQSLGQGLEFLIYFQGNSAPDKSGLPSDRFSAERTGGSVSTLTIQRTQQEDSAVYLCASSFGGLAWDEQYFGPGTRLTVT.

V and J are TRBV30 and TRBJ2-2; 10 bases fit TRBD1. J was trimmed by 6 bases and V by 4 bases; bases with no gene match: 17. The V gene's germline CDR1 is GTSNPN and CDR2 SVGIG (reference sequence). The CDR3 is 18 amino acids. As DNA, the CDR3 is TGTGCCTGGACCCCCGGGACAGGGGACGAGGGCCTCGCCGGGGAGCTGTTTTTT. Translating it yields CAWTPGTGDEGLAGELFF.

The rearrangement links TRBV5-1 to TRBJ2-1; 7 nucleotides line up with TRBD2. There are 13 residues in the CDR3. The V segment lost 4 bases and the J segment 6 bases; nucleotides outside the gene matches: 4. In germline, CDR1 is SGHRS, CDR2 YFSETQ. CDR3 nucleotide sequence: TGCGCCAGCAGCGTAGGACTAGGCAATGAGCAGTTCTTC. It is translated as CASSVGLGNEQFF.

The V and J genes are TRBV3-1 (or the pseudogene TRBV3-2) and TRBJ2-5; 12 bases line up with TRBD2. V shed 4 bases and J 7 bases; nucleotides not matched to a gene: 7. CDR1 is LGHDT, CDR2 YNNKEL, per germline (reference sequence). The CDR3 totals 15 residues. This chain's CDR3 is CASSPTSGSLGTQYF. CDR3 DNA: TGTGCCAGCAGCCCGACTAGCGGGAGCCTCGGGACCCAGTACTTC.

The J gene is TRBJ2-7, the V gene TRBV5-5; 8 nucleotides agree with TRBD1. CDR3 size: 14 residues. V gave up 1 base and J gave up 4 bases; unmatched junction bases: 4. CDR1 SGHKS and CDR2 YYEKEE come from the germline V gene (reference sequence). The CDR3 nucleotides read TGTGCCAGCAGCTTGACAGGGGGAGAATACGAGCAGTACTTC. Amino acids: CASSLTGGEYEQYF.

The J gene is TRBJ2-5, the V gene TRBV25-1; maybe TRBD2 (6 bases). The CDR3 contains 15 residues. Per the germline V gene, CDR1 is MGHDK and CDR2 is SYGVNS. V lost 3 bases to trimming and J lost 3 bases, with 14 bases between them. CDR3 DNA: TGTGCCAGCAGTGATACTCGGGACTTGAAAGAGACCCAGTACTTC. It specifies CASSDTRDLKETQYF.

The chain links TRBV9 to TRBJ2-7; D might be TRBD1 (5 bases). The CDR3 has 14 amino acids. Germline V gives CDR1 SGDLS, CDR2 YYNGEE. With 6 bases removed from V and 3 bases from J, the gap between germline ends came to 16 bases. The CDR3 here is CASNSAGRDYEQYF. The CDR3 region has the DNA TGTGCCAGCAACTCCGCCGGCAGGGACTACGAGCAGTACTTC.

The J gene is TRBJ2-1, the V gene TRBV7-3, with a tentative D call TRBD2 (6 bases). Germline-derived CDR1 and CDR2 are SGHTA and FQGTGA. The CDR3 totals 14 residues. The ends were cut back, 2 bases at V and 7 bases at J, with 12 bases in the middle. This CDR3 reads CASSLGLATNEQFF. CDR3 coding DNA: TGTGCCAGCAGCTTAGGGCTAGCGACGAATGAGCAGTTCTTC.

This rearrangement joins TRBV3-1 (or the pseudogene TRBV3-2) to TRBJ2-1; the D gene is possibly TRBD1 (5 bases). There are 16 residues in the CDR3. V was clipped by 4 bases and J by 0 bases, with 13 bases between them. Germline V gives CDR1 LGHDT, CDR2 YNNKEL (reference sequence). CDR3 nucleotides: TGTGCCAGCAGCCCCCAGGGCGGCCGCTCCTACAATGAGCAGTTCTTC. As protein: CASSPQGGRSYNEQFF.

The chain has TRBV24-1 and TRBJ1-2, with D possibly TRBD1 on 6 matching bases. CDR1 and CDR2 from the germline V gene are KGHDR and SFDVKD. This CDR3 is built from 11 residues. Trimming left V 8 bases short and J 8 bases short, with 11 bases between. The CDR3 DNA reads TGTGCCACCACACAGGGTTCAGGCTACACCTTC. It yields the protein CATTQGSGYTF.

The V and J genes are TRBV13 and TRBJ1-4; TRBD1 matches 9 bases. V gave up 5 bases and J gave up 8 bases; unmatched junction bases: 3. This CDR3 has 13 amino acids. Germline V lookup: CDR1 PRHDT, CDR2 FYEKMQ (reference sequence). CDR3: CASSRTGAEKLFF. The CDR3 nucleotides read TGTGCCAGCAGCCGGACAGGGGCGGAAAAACTGTTTTTT.

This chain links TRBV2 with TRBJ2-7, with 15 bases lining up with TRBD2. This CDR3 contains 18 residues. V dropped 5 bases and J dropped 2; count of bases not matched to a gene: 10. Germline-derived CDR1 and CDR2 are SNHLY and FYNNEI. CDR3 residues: CASSKLGLAGGETYEQYF. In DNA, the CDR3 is TGTGCCAGCAGTAAACTTGGACTAGCGGGAGGGGAAACCTACGAGCAGTACTTC. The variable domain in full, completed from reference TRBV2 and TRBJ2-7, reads EPEVTQTPSHQVTQMGQEVILRCVPISNHLYFYWYRQILGQKVEFLVSFYNNEISEKSEIFDDQFSVERPDGSNFTLKIRSTKLEDSAMYFCASSKLGLAGGETYEQYFGPGTRLTVT.

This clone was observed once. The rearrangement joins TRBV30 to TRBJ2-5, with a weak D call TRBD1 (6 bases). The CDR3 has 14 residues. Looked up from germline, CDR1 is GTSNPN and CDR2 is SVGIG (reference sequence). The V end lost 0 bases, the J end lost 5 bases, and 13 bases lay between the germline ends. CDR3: CAWSVQGLRETQYF. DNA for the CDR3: TGTGCCTGGAGTGTACAGGGATTAAGGGAGACCCAGTACTTC.

CDR3 region: CASTKGQRNTEAFF. The CDR3, as DNA: TGTGCCAGCACCAAGGGACAGAGGAACACTGAAGCTTTCTTT. The chain recombines TRBV9 with TRBJ1-1; 7 nucleotides agree with TRBD1. Losses at the gene ends were 6 bases for V and 1 base for J; bases not matched to a gene: 6. CDR1 is SGDLS and CDR2 is YYNGEE in the germline V gene. This CDR3 comprises 14 residues.